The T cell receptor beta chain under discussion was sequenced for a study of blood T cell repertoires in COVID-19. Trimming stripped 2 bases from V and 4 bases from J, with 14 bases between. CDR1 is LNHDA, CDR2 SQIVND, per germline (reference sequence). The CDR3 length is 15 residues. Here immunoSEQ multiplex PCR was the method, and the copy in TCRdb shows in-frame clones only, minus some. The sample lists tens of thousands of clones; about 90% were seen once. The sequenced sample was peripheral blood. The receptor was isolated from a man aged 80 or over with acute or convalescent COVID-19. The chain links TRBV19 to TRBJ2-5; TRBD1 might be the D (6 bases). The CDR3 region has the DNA TGTGCCAGTAGTATAAAAGGGGGAAGAGGAGAGACCCAGTACTTC. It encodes CASSIKGGRGETQYF. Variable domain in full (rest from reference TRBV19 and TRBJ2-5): DGGITQSPKYLFRKEGQNVTLSCEQNLNHDAMYWYRQDPGQGLRLIYYSQIVNDFQKGDIAEGYSVSREKKESFPLTVTSAQKNPTAFYLCASSIKGGRGETQYFGPGTRLLVL.